This TCR beta chain was recovered during a study of CD8 T cells in ankylosing spondylitis. This clonotype has only a few counts. Antigen unknown. Quantitative 5'-RACE was performed with molecular barcodes, and it yielded the TCR beta libraries. MiXCR was run by TCRdb on the 5' RACE reads, yielding one entry per CDR3 protein. The sample records 750,000 to 850,000 distinct CDR3 sequences, approximately 12% being singletons. The length of the CDR3 is 16 residues. Trimming removed 0 bases at V and 5 bases at J, with 14 bases between. Looked up from germline, CDR1 is LGHNA and CDR2 is YSLEER. Regarding the study as a whole: Past research had described some motif variants in reactive arthritis synovial fluid and blood. There was a TCR beta motif, made of roughly eight highly homologous variants, that appeared characteristic of ankylosing spondylitis blood.

The sequencing input was blood, either unsorted or a sorted T cell fraction (not recorded which). The J gene is TRBJ1-5, the V gene TRBV4-3; D is possibly TRBD1 (6 bases). The TCR comes from a male donor with ankylosing spondylitis. The CDR3: CASSQEWDGGYQPQHF. CDR3 coding DNA: TGCGCCAGCAGCCAAGAGTGGGATGGGGGCTATCAGCCCCAGCATTTT.